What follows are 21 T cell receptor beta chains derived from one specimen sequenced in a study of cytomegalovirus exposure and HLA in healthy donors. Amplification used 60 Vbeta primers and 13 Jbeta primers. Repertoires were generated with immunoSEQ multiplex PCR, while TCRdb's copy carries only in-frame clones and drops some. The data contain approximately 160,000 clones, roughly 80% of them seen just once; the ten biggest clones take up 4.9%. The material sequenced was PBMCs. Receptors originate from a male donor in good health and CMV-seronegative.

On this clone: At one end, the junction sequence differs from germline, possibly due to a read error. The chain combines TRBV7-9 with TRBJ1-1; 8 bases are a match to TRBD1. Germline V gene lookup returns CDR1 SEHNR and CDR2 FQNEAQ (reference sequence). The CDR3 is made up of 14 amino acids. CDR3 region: CSSSKGQGNTEAFF. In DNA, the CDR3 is TGTTCCAGCAGCAAAGGACAGGGGAACACTGAAGCTTTCTTT.

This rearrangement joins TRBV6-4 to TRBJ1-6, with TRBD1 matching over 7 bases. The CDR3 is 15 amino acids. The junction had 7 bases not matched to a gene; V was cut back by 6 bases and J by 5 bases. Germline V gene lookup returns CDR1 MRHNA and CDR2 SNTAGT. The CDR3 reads CASRLTGANNSPLHF. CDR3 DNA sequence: TGTGCCAGCAGACTTACAGGGGCCAATAATTCACCCCTCCACTTT.

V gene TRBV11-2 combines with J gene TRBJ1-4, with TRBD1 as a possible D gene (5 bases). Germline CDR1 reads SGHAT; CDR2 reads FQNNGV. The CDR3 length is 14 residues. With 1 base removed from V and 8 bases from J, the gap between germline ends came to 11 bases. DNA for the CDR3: TGTGCCAGCAGCTTAGCGGGGGGATCGGAAAAACTGTTTTTT. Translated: CASSLAGGSEKLFF.

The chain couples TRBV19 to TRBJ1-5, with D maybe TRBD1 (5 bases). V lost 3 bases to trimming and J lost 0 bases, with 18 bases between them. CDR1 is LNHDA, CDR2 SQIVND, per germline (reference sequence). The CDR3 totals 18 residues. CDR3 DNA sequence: TGTGCCAGTAGTATTCCGCAGGGAATGGCGAATAGCAATCAGCCCCAGCATTTT. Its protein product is CASSIPQGMANSNQPQHF.

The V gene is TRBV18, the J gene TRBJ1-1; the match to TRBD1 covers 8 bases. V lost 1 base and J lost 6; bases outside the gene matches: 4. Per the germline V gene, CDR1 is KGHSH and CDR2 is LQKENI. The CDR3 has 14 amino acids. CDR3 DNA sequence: TGTGCCAGCTCACCACGGACAGGGAGGGCTGAAGCTTTCTTT. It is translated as CASSPRTGRAEAFF.

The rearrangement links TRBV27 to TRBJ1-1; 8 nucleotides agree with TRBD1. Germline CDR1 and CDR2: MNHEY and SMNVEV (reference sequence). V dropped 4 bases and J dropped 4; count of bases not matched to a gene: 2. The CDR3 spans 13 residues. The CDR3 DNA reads TGTGCCAGCAGTTCGACAGGGGTCACTGAAGCTTTCTTT. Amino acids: CASSSTGVTEAFF.

The CDR3 sequence: CASSLRGSGYTF. As DNA, the CDR3 is TGTGCCAGCAGCTTAAGAGGCTCTGGCTACACCTTC. The genes are TRBV11-2 and TRBJ1-2; D is unresolved. This CDR3 comprises 12 residues. The V and J ends lost 2 bases and 7 bases respectively, with 8 bases between them. CDR1 is SGHAT, CDR2 FQNNGV, per germline.

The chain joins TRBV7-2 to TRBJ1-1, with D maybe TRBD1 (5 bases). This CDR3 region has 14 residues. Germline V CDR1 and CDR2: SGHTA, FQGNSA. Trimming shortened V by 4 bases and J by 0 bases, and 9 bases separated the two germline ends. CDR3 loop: CASSSPRVNTEAFF. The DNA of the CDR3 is TGTGCCAGCAGCTCTCCCAGGGTGAACACTGAAGCTTTCTTT.

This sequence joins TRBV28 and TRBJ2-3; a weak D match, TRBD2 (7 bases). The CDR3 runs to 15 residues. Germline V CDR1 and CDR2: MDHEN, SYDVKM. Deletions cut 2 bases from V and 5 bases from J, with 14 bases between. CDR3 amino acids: CASSLGGAQRDTQYF. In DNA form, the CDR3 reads TGTGCCAGCAGTTTAGGGGGGGCGCAGAGAGATACGCAGTATTTT.

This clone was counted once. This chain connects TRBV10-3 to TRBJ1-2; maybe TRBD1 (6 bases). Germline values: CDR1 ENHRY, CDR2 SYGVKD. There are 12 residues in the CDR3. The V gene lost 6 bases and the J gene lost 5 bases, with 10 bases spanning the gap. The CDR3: CAIRQGQYGYTF. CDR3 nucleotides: TGTGCCATCAGGCAGGGACAATATGGCTACACCTTC.

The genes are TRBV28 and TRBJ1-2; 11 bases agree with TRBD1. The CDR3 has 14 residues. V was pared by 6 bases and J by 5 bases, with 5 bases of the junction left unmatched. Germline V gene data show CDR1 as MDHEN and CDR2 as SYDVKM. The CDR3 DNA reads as TGTGCCAGCAGCATGGACAGGGGGCCTTATGGCTACACCTTC. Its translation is CASSMDRGPYGYTF.

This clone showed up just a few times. The CDR3 protein is CSVLQGNNSPLHF. The CDR3, as DNA: TGCAGCGTATTACAGGGTAATAATTCACCCCTCCACTTT. The chain uses TRBV29-1 and TRBJ1-6; perhaps TRBD1 as D (6 bases). The CDR3 sequence is 13 residues long. V gave up 6 bases and J gave up 5 bases, with 11 bases separating them. Per the germline V gene, CDR1 is SQVTM and CDR2 is ANQGSEA.

The CDR3 DNA sequence: TGCAGTGCTTCTTTAGGAGGTGAAGCTTTCTTT. Amino acids: CSASLGGEAFF. V is TRBV20-1 and J is TRBJ1-1, with D unclear. The CDR3 loop spans 11 amino acids. Trimming shortened V by 5 bases and J by 7 bases, and 11 bases separated the two germline ends. CDR1 and CDR2 (germline): DFQATT, SNEGSKA (reference sequence).

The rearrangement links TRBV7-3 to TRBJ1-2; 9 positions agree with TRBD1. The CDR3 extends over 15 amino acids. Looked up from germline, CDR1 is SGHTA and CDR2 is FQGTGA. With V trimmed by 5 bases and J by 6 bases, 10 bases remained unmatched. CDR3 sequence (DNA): TGTGCCAGCAGCCCGGGGACAGGGAGGAAAAATGGCTACACCTTC. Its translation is CASSPGTGRKNGYTF.

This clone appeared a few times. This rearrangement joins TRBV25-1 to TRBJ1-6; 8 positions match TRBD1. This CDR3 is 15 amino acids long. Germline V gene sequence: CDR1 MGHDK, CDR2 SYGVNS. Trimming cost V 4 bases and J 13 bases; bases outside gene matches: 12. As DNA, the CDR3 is TGTGCCAGCAGTGGTGGGGGGACAGGACTCTCCCCCCTCCACTTT. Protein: CASSGGGTGLSPLHF.

CDR3 in DNA: TGTGCCTGGAGTGTTAAAGGGGTGAACACCATATATTTT. It specifies CAWSVKGVNTIYF. The chain couples TRBV30 to TRBJ1-3, with D perhaps matching TRBD1 (5 bases). Germline V CDR1 and CDR2: GTSNPN, SVGIG (reference sequence). Trimming pared 0 bases from V and 7 bases from J, leaving 10 bases between. This CDR3 is 13 amino acids long.

The CDR3 is CASSLYGAYEQYF. The CDR3 DNA reads TGTGCCAGCAGCTTGTACGGAGCCTACGAGCAGTACTTC. This chain joins TRBV5-6 and TRBJ2-5; no definite D call. Gene TRBJ2-7 matches the end of the DNA better, so the J call may be wrong. CDR3 length: 13 residues. Germline V lookup: CDR1 SGHDT, CDR2 YYEEEE.

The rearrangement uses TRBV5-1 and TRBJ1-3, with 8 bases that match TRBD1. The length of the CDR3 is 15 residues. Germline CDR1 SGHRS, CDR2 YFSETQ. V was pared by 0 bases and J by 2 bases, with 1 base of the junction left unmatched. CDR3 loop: CASSLDRGTGNTIYF. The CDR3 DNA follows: TGCGCCAGCAGCTTGGACAGGGGGACTGGAAACACCATATATTTT.

This CDR3 reads CASSFAVGVSGNTIYF. The CDR3, as DNA: TGTGCCAGCAGTTTCGCCGTCGGGGTCTCTGGAAACACCATATATTTT. V usage is TRBV6-5 and J usage is TRBJ1-3, with unresolved D. V lost 4 bases, J lost 0 bases, and 13 bases lay in between. Germline V gives CDR1 MNHEY, CDR2 SVGAGI. The CDR3 length is 16 residues.

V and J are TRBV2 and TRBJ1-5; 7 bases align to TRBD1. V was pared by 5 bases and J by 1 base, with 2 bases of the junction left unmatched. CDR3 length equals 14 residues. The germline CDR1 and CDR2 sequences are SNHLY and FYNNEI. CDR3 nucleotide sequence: TGTGCCAGCAGTACAGGGGCCAGCAATCAGCCCCAGCATTTT. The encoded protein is CASSTGASNQPQHF.

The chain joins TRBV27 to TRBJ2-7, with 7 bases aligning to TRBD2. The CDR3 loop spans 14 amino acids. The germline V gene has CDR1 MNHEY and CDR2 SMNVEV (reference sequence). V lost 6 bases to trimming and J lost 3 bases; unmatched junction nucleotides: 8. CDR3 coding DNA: TGTGCCAGCAGCACTGGGGAGGGCCTCTACGAGCAGTACTTC. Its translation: CASSTGEGLYEQYF.